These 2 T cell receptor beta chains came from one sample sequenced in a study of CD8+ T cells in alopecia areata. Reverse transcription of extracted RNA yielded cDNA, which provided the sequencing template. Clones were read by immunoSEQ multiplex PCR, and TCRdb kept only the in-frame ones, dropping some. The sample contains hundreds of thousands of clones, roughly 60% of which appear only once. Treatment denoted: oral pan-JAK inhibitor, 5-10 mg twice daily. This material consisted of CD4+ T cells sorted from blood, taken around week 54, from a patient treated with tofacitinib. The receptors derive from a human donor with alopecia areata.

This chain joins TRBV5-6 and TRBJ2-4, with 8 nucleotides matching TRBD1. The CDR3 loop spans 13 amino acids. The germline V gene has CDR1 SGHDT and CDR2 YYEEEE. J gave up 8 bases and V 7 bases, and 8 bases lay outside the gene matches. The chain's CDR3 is CASEDRGAHIQYF. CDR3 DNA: TGTGCCAGCGAAGACAGGGGAGCCCACATTCAGTACTTC.

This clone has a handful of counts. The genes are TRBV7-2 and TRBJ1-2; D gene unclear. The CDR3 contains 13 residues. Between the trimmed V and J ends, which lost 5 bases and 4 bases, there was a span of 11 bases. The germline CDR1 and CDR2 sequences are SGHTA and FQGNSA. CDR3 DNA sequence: TGTGCCAGCAGCGTAAAGGGAATCTATGGCTACACCTTC. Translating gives CASSVKGIYGYTF.